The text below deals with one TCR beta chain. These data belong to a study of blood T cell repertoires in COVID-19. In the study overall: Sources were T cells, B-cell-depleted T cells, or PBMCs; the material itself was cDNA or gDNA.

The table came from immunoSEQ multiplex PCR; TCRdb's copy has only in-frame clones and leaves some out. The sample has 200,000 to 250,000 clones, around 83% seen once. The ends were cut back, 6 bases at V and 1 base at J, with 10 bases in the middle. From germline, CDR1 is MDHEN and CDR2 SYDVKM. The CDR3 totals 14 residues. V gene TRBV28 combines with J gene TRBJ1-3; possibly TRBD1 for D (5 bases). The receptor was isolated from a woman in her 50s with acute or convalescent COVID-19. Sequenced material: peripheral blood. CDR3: CASRPQGSGNTIYF. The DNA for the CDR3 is TGTGCCAGCAGACCCCAGGGATCTGGAAACACCATATATTTT.